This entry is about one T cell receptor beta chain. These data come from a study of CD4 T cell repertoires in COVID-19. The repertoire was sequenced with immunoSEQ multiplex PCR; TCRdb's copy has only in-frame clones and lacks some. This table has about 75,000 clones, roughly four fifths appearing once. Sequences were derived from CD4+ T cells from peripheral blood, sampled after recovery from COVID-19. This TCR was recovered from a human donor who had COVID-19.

The CDR3 DNA reads as TGTGCCAGCAGCGCTCGACAGGGTGGAGGCTACACCTTC. Protein: CASSARQGGGYTF. V gene TRBV9 combines with J gene TRBJ1-2, with 7 bases aligning to TRBD1. V shed 3 bases and J 8 bases; nucleotides not matched to a gene: 7. The length of the CDR3 is 13 residues. Germline V CDR1 and CDR2: SGDLS, YYNGEE.